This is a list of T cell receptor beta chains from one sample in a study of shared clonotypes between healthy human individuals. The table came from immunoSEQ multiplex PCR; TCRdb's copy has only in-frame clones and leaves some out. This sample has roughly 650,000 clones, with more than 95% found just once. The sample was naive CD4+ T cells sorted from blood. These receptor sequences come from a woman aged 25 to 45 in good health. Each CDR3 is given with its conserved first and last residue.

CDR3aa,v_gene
CASSWTEEYEQYF,TRBV2
CASRGTSGTYEQYF,TRBV6-1
CASSDSSGRAAGELFF,TRBV11-2
CASSLGLTDTQYF,TRBV11-2
CASSVAGGTYNEQFF,TRBV2
CASRPGQGPTGELFF,TRBV19
CASSRSGSTYEQYF,TRBV28
CASSQELGNGYTF,TRBV14
CASSLSPLDRENQPQHF,TRBV7-9
CASSKDSYGYTF,TRBV6-6
CASSLVGSGPRQETQYF,TRBV5-4
CASSPAQLTGTEAFF,TRBV18
CAISETKRGSLEAFF,TRBV10-3
CASSSEAGLAGEQFF,TRBV7-6